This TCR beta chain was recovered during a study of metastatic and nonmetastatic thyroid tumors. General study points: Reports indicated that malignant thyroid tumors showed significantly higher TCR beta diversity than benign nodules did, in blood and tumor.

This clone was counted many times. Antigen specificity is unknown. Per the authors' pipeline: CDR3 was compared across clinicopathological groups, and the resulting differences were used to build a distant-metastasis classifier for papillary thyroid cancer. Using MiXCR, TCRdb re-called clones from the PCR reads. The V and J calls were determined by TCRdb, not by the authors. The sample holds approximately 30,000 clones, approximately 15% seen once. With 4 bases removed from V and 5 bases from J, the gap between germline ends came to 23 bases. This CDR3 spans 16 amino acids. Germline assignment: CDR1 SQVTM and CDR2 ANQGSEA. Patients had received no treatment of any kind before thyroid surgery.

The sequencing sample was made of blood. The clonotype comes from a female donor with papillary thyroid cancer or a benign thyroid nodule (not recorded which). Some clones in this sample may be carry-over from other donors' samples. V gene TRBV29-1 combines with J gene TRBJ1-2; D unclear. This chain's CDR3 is CSVVRIGPSDHYGYTF. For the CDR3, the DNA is TGCAGCGTTGTTAGGATAGGGCCGAGCGACCATTATGGCTACACCTTC.